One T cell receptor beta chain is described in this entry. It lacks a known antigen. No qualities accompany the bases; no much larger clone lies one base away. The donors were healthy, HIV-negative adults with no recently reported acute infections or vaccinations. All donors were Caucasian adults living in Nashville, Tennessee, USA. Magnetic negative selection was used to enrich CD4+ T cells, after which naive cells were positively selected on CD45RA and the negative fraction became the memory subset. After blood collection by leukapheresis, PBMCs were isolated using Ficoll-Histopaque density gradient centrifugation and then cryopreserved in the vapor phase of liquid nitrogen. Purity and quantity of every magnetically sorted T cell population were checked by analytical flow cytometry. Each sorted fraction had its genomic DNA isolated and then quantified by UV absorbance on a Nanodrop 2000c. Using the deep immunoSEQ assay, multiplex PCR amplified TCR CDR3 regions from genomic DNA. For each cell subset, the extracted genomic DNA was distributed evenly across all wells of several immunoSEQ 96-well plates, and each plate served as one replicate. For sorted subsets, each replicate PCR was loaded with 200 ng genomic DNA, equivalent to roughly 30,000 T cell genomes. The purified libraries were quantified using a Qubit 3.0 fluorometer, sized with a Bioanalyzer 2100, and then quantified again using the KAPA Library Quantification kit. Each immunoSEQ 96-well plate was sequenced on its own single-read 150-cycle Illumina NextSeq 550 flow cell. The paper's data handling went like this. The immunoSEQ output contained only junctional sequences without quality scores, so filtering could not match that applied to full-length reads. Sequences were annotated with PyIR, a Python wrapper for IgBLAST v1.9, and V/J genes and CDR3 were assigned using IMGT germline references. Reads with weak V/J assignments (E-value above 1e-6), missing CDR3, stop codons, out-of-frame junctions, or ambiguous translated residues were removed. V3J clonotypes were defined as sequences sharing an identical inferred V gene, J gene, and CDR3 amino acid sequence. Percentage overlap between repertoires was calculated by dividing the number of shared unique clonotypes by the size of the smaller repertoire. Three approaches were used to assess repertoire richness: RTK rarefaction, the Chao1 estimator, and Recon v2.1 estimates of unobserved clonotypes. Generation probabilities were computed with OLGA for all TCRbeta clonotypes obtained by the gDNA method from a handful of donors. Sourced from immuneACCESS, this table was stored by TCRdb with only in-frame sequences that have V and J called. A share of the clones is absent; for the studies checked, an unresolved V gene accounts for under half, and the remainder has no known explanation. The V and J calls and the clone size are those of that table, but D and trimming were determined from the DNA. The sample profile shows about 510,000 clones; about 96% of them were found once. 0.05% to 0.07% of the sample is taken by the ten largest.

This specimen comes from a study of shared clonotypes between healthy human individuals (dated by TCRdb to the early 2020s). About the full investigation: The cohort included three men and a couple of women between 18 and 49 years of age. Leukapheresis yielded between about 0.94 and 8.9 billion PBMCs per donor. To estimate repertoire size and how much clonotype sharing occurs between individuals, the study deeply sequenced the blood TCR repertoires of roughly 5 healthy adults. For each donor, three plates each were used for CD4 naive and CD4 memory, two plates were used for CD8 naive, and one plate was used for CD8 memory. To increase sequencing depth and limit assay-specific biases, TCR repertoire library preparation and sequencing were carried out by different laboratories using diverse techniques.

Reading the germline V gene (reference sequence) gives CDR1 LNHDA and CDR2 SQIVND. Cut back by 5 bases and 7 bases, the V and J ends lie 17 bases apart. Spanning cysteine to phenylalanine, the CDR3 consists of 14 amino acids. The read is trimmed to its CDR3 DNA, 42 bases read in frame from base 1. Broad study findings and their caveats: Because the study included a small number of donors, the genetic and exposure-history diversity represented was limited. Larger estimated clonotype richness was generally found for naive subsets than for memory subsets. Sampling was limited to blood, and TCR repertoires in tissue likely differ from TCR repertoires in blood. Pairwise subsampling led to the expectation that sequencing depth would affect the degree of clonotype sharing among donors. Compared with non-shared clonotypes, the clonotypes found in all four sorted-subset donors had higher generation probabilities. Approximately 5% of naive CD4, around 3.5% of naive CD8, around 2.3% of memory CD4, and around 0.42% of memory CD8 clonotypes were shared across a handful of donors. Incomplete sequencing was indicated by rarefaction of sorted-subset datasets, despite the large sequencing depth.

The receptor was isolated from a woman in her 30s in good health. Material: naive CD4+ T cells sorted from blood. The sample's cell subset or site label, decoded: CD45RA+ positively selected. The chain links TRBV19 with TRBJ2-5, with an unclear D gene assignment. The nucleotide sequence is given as TGTGCCAGTAGTTTGACGCCGGCGGCAGTGACCCAGTACTTC. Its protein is CASSLTPAAVTQYF.